This paragraph covers one T cell receptor beta chain sequence. The data derive from a study of technical replicates of blood from a few donors. Measured with immunoSEQ multiplex PCR; TCRdb has only the in-frame clones, and not every one. The sample holds some 13,000 clones, about 94% seen once. The CDR3 runs to 14 residues. The germline V gene has CDR1 MNHEY and CDR2 SVGAGI. Trimming pared 5 bases from V and 1 base from J, leaving 11 bases between. This receptor was taken from a human donor in good health. Input material: PBMCs. The chain recombines TRBV6-5 with TRBJ1-1; weak D call: TRBD1 (5 bases). In DNA, the CDR3 is TGTGCCAGCAGTCTCGACACAGGGAACACTGAAGCTTTCTTT. Its protein product is CASSLDTGNTEAFF.